The 5 T cell receptor beta chains below come from one sample, sequenced in a study of regulatory T cells in long-lasting Graves disease. Building of the TCR beta libraries involved iRepertoire HTBI primers and Arm-PCR of CDR3 regions. TCRdb reanalysed the multiplex PCR reads using MiXCR and keeps one entry per CDR3 protein. The sample consists of hundreds of thousands of distinct CDR3 sequences, less than 20% of them appearing once. The time point: newly diagnosed GD, antithyroid drugs for less than 3 months. From PBMCs, RNA was extracted and then used to make the TCR library. The data were also submitted as part of a second study, on T cells in Graves' hyperthyroidism and ophthalmopathy.

Specimen: peripheral blood mononuclear cells (PBMCs), collected at new diagnosis, from a patient treated with antithyroid drugs. The origin of the receptors is a woman in her twenties or thirties with Graves disease.

In its sample, this clonotype was seen a few times. The genes are TRBV28 and TRBJ1-5; 7 bases match TRBD1. Germline V gene sequence: CDR1 MDHEN, CDR2 SYDVKM. The CDR3 contains 16 residues. The V gene end was trimmed by 4 bases and the J gene end by 1 base; junction bases not matched to a gene: 7. Here the CDR3 DNA reads TGTGCCAGCAGTTCAATCGACAGGGTAAGCAATCAGCCCCAGCATTTT. Its protein is CASSSIDRVSNQPQHF. The whole variable domain, remainder taken from reference TRBV28 and TRBJ1-5, is DVKVTQSSRYLVKRTGEKVFLECVQDMDHENMFWYRQDPGLGLRLIYFSYDVKMKEKGDIPEGYSVSREKKERFSLILESASTNQTSMYLCASSSIDRVSNQPQHFGDGTRLSIL.

This clonotype has at least ten counts. This chain joins TRBV18 and TRBJ1-1; D is undetermined. V lost 3 bases and J lost 2, with 10 bases in between. The CDR3 length is 14 residues. Germline V gives CDR1 KGHSH, CDR2 LQKENI. CDR3 nucleotides: TGTGCCAGCTCACCCCCGGCGCGCAACACTGAAGCTTTCTTT. Translation: CASSPPARNTEAFF.

This clonotype was seen at least ten times. V gene TRBV15 combines with J gene TRBJ2-1; 11 bases map to TRBD2. The CDR3 consists of 19 residues. With 0 bases clipped from V and 8 bases from J, the junction kept 15 bases outside the gene matches. Germline V gene sequence: CDR1 LNHNV, CDR2 YYDKDF (reference sequence). CDR3 coding DNA: TGTGCCACCAGCAGAGAACTAGCGGGAGCGTCGGGGGTATTTGATGAGCAGTTCTTC. As protein: CATSRELAGASGVFDEQFF. Supplemented by reference TRBV15 and TRBJ2-1, the full variable domain reads DAMVIQNPRYQVTQFGKPVTLSCSQTLNHNVMYWYQQKSSQAPKLLFHYYDKDFNNEADTPDNFQSRRPNTSFCFLDIRSPGLGDTAMYLCATSRELAGASGVFDEQFFGPGTRLTVL.

The chain has TRBV6-9 and TRBJ1-5; D is undetermined. The germline V gene has CDR1 MNHGY and CDR2 SVAAGI. This CDR3 region has 14 residues. The germline V and J ends were trimmed by 3 bases and 4 bases, with 10 bases remaining between them. The CDR3 spells CASSYWHKNQPQHF. The CDR3 DNA reads TGTGCCAGCAGTTACTGGCATAAAAATCAGCCCCAGCATTTT.

The chain recombines TRBV18 with TRBJ1-2, with unresolved D. The germline gives CDR1 KGHSH, CDR2 LQKENI. The CDR3 is 14 residues long. Trimming cost V 0 bases and J 8 bases, with 13 bases left between them. In nucleotides, the CDR3 is TGTGCCAGCTCACCACCCGGGCCGGGTGAGGGCTACACCTTC. Translated: CASSPPGPGEGYTF.